Listed here are 7 T cell receptor beta chains from one sample, sequenced in a study of blood T cell repertoires in COVID-19. Sequenced by immunoSEQ multiplex PCR; TCRdb stores in-frame clones only, minus some. The table lists some 270,000 clones, approximately 85% of them singletons. The sample consisted of PBMCs or T cells enriched from blood (not recorded which). These receptors all come from a woman aged 50 to 60 with acute COVID-19.

The chain joins TRBV27 to TRBJ2-6; 7 bases align to TRBD1. V gave up 2 bases and J gave up 1 base; unmatched junction bases: 5. Per germline, CDR1 MNHEY and CDR2 SMNVEV (reference sequence). CDR3 length: 17 residues. CDR3 residues: CASSLRQGFSGANVLTF. CDR3 bases: TGTGCCAGCAGTTTACGACAGGGATTTTCTGGGGCCAACGTCCTGACTTTC.

The chain couples TRBV13 to TRBJ1-4, with D unclear. Germline V lookup: CDR1 PRHDT, CDR2 FYEKMQ (reference sequence). CDR3 size: 14 residues. Trimming shortened V by 0 bases and J by 4 bases, and 6 bases separated the two germline ends. Written as DNA, the CDR3 is TGTGCCAGCAGCTTAGGAGGAGGTAATGAAAAACTGTTTTTT. Its protein product is CASSLGGGNEKLFF.

J is TRBJ2-1 and V is TRBV6-4, with D possibly being TRBD1 (6 bases). Germline V CDR1 and CDR2: MRHNA, SNTAGT. CDR3 size: 15 residues. Trimming pared 5 bases from V and 0 bases from J, leaving 11 bases between. CDR3: CASSPGTSSYNEQFF. The CDR3 DNA follows: TGTGCCAGCAGTCCGGGGACAAGCTCCTACAATGAGCAGTTCTTC.

The chain is built from TRBV4-3 and TRBJ1-1; TRBD1 aligns across 9 bases. The V segment lost 1 base and the J segment 5 bases; nucleotides outside the gene matches: 2. The CDR3 spans 14 residues. The germline V gene has CDR1 LGHNA and CDR2 YSLEER. CDR3 coding DNA: TGCGCCAGCAGCCAAGTACAGGGGGCGACTGAAGCTTTCTTT. It yields the protein CASSQVQGATEAFF.

The gene calls are TRBV13 and TRBJ1-3; a weak D match, TRBD1 (6 bases). There are 15 residues in the CDR3. The V and J ends lost 0 bases and 4 bases respectively, with 10 bases between them. The V gene's germline CDR1 is PRHDT and CDR2 FYEKMQ (reference sequence). The CDR3 here is CASSLGSGVGNTIYF. As DNA, the CDR3 is TGTGCCAGCAGCTTAGGCTCAGGGGTCGGAAACACCATATATTTT.

This sequence joins TRBV7-8 and TRBJ2-2; a possible D gene is TRBD1 (6 bases). This CDR3 is built from 16 residues. Per germline, CDR1 SGHVS and CDR2 FQNEAQ. The V gene lost 2 bases and the J gene lost 5 bases, with 15 bases spanning the gap. CDR3 in DNA: TGTGCCAGCAGCTTAAGATCAGGGGTATCAACCGGGGAGCTGTTTTTT. It yields the protein CASSLRSGVSTGELFF. Together with reference TRBV7-8 and TRBJ2-2, the CDR3 gives the full variable domain: GAGVSQSPRYKVAKRGQDVALRCDPISGHVSLFWYQQALGQGPEFLTYFQNEAQLDKSGLPSDRFFAERPEGSVSTLKIQRTQQEDSAVYLCASSLRSGVSTGELFFGEGSRLTVL.

This clone appeared a few times. The chain links TRBV29-1 to TRBJ1-2; D gene uncertain. The CDR3 covers 12 residues. CDR1 SQVTM and CDR2 ANQGSEA come from the germline V gene. V was cut by 4 bases and J by 0 bases, with 6 bases left in between. CDR3 region: CSVAGANYGYTF. The CDR3, as DNA: TGCAGCGTTGCCGGAGCTAACTATGGCTACACCTTC. Combining the CDR3 with reference TRBV29-1 and TRBJ1-2 gives the whole variable domain SAVISQKPSRDICQRGTSLTIQCQVDSQVTMMFWYRQQPGQSLTLIATANQGSEATYESGFVIDKFPISRPNLTFSTLTVSNMSPEDSSIYLCSVAGANYGYTFGSGTRLTVV.